This T cell receptor beta chain was obtained from a study of T cells in localized non-small cell lung cancer. Findings of the study overall: In adjacent lung, a median around 57 of the top 100 tumor clones were found. Of the tissues analyzed, uninvolved adjacent lung showed maximal T cell clonality, greater than tumor.

V dropped 5 bases and J dropped 3; count of bases not matched to a gene: 8. Germline CDR1 MDHEN, CDR2 SYDVKM. The CDR3 contains 16 residues. In the case of this clone: The target antigen is unknown.

Sequencing was performed with immunoSEQ multiplex PCR; in TCRdb, only in-frame clones are kept and a portion is missing. The sample holds roughly 30,000 clones; roughly 80% are singletons and the top ten take about 5.4%. The chain carries TRBV28 and TRBJ2-2; 8 bases match TRBD1. The origin of this receptor is a man aged 35 to 69 with stage III lung adenocarcinoma. Sequenced material: peripheral blood mononuclear cells, taken before any cancer treatment. The DNA for the CDR3 is TGTGCCAGCAGTCCGGACAGGGTAGTTGACACCGGGGAGCTGTTTTTT. Protein sequence: CASSPDRVVDTGELFF.